This T cell receptor beta chain was recovered during a study of human T cells and chemical hapten exposure. The authors' total RNA extraction used unfractionated whole blood. TCRdb redid the calling of the 5' RACE reads with MiXCR, one entry per CDR3 protein. Here the sample spans some 150,000 distinct CDR3 sequences, 3.5% to 5% being singletons. V was shortened by 0 bases and J by 5 bases, with 10 bases between the two germline ends. There are 14 residues in the CDR3. CDR1 and CDR2 (germline): SGDLS, YYNGEE. At least ten counts were recorded for this clonotype. The sequence was collected from a female donor in good health. The V gene is TRBV9, the J gene TRBJ2-3; TRBD2 is a possible D gene (7 bases). This CDR3 reads CASSVAGGGDTQYF. The DNA of the CDR3 is TGTGCCAGCAGCGTAGCGGGGGGCGGAGATACGCAGTATTTT.